This entry lists 12 T cell receptor beta chains sequenced from one sample in a study of blood T cells in healthy people across ages. Sample-barcoded 5' priming and a J-beta primer mix drove a second PCR of 7 to 11 cycles. Each CDR3 protein gets one entry after TCRdb re-called the 5' RACE reads with MiXCR. Of about 500,000 distinct CDR3 sequences listed, around 24% were seen once; the top ten hold less than 9%. This sample was shared with a second study, whose subject was T cells of mothers and their children.

The source material was blood. The receptors shown here come from a boy younger than 18 in good health.

This clonotype was seen a handful of times. The chain links TRBV28 to TRBJ2-2; D remains ambiguous. With 2 bases removed from V and 1 base from J, the gap between germline ends came to 5 bases. Germline lookup yields CDR1 MDHEN and CDR2 SYDVKM. The CDR3 extends over 14 amino acids. This CDR3 reads CASSLIQNTGELFF. The CDR3 nucleotides read TGTGCCAGCAGTTTAATCCAGAACACCGGGGAGCTGTTTTTT.

This clonotype was counted between two and nine times. The CDR3 region has the DNA TGTGCCAGCAGTTTAGGGACCCCCTACGAGCAGTACTTC. This encodes CASSLGTPYEQYF. This chain connects TRBV12-3 or TRBV12-4 to TRBJ2-7; D unresolved. Deletions cut 1 base from V and 2 bases from J, with 6 bases between. The length of the CDR3 is 13 residues.

This clonotype was counted between two and nine times. DNA for the CDR3: TGTGCCAGCTCCGCGGGGGCCACACGATACCAAGAGACCCAGTACTTC. Translating gives CASSAGATRYQETQYF. The J gene is TRBJ2-5, the V gene TRBV6-1; D is perhaps TRBD2 (7 bases). The V gene lost 8 bases and the J gene lost 0 bases, with 19 bases spanning the gap. Germline V CDR1 and CDR2: MNHNS, SASEGT. The CDR3 has 16 residues.

The CDR3 here is CASGLGSGRRGTEAFF. DNA of the CDR3: TGTGCTAGTGGTTTGGGCTCAGGGAGGCGAGGCACTGAAGCTTTCTTT. The chain has TRBV12-5 and TRBJ1-1, with D tentatively TRBD1 (5 bases). V was shortened by 1 base and J by 4 bases, with 16 bases between the two germline ends. CDR3 length: 16 amino acids. The germline V gene has CDR1 LGHNT and CDR2 FRNRAP.

This clonotype has at least ten counts. V is TRBV3-1 and J is TRBJ1-6, with D perhaps matching TRBD1 (5 bases). This CDR3 has 16 amino acids. V lost 0 bases and J 3 bases, leaving 9 bases between the germline ends. The germline V gene has CDR1 LGHDT and CDR2 YNNKEL (reference sequence). The CDR3 sequence: CASSQDKGDYNSPLHF. CDR3 sequence (DNA): TGTGCCAGCAGCCAAGATAAAGGGGACTATAATTCACCCCTCCACTTT.

The table lists this clonotype with a few counts. The CDR3 region has the DNA TGTGCCAGCCGTCCAGGGGTGGCTAATGAAAAACTGTTTTTT. Its translation is CASRPGVANEKLFF. The genes are TRBV25-1 and TRBJ1-4, with D possibly being TRBD1 (6 bases). The CDR3 extends over 14 amino acids. Germline V gives CDR1 MGHDK, CDR2 SYGVNS. Trimming pared 8 bases from V and 3 bases from J, leaving 13 bases between. Based on the CDR3 plus reference TRBV25-1 and TRBJ1-4, the full variable domain is EADIYQTPRYLVIGTGKKITLECSQTMGHDKMYWYQQDPGMELHLIHYSYGVNSTEKGDLSSESTVSRIRTEHFPLTLESARPSHTSQYLCASRPGVANEKLFFGSGTQLSVL.

A remark on this clonotype: The junction does not match germline at one end; this may be a read error. This chain joins TRBV29-1 and TRBJ1-2; D is perhaps TRBD1 (5 bases). The CDR3 consists of 13 residues. Germline loops: CDR1 SQVTM, CDR2 ANQGSEA. The CDR3 spells CGVGSGRLNGYTF. The CDR3, as DNA: TGCGGCGTTGGTTCAGGGCGCCTAAATGGCTACACCTTC.

The chain has TRBV9 and TRBJ2-3; TRBD1 is a possible D gene (5 bases). This CDR3 comprises 14 residues. V gave up 0 bases and J gave up 3 bases, with 8 bases separating them. Germline V gene lookup returns CDR1 SGDLS and CDR2 YYNGEE. The CDR3 DNA sequence: TGTGCCAGCAGCGTAGAAGGGGTAACAGATACGCAGTATTTT. It encodes CASSVEGVTDTQYF.

This clonotype has only a few counts. CDR3 DNA: TGTGCCAGCAGACAGACAGGGGGCAACACCGGGGAGCTGTTTTTT. Encoded protein: CASRQTGGNTGELFF. The J gene is TRBJ2-2, the V gene TRBV6-2 or TRBV6-3; 10 bases match TRBD1. Trimming at V came to 6 bases and at J to 2 bases, leaving 3 bases not matched to a gene. Germline V CDR1 and CDR2: MNHEY, SVGEGT. There are 15 residues in the CDR3.

There are a few counts of this clonotype. A read error may account for a junction end that differs from germline. The chain recombines TRBV11-2 with TRBJ2-2, with a possible D match to TRBD1 (5 bases). CDR1 is SGHAT, CDR2 FQNNGV, per germline. The CDR3 covers 16 residues. CDR3 sequence reads: CASSLRQPSNTRELFF. DNA for the CDR3: TGTGCCAGCAGCCTAAGACAGCCGTCGAACACCAGGGAGCTGTTTTTT.

This clonotype was observed many times. The rearrangement joins TRBV7-3 to TRBJ2-5; 10 bases match TRBD2. The CDR3 contains 15 residues. V gave up 4 bases and J gave up 1 base; unmatched junction bases: 3. Germline V CDR1 and CDR2: SGHTA, FQGTGA. The CDR3 loop reads CASSSRTSGQETQYF. The DNA of the CDR3 is TGTGCCAGCAGCTCCCGGACTAGCGGCCAAGAGACCCAGTACTTC.

This chain joins TRBV6-2 or TRBV6-3 and TRBJ1-5; the match to TRBD1 covers 9 bases. Unmatched junction bases numbered 7, after V lost 5 bases and J lost 5 bases. Germline V gene lookup returns CDR1 MNHEY and CDR2 SVGEGT. The CDR3 covers 15 residues. CDR3 sequence reads: CASSKTGGGYQPQHF. The CDR3 DNA follows: TGTGCCAGCAGTAAGACAGGGGGGGGCTATCAGCCCCAGCATTTT.